This record concerns one T cell receptor beta chain sequence. As yet, its antigen is unknown. The data were obtained in a study of T cell clusters in autoimmune cytopenias. TRB was amplified from 250 ng of peripheral blood genomic DNA per sample. Study results and caveats: Clustering suggested that physiological T cell clusters were missing in primary autoimmune cytopenia patients. TRB repertoire shifts in secondary cytopenia and chronic lymphocytic leukemia mostly reflected lymphoma, not autoimmunity.

Multiplex touch-down PCR amplified TRB using TRB-A and TRB-B pools in one tube. After re-calling the multiplex PCR reads, TCRdb lists one entry per CDR3 protein, DNA absent. The sample table sets out about 1,000 distinct CDR3 sequences. The CDR3 is made up of 18 amino acids. Germline CDR1 SGHRS, CDR2 YFSETQ. This receptor was obtained from a human donor with an autoimmune cytopenia or autoimmune hepatitis (not recorded which). Sequenced sample: peripheral blood. The gene calls are TRBV5-1 and TRBJ1-1. The chain's CDR3 is CASSSGTGGVTMNTEAFF. Full variable domain (remainder filled in from reference TRBV5-1 and TRBJ1-1): KAGVTQTPRYLIKTRGQQVTLSCSPISGHRSVSWYQQTPGQGLQFLFEYFSETQRNKGNFPGRFSGRQFSNSRSEMNVSTLELGDSALYLCASSSGTGGVTMNTEAFFGQGTRLTVV.